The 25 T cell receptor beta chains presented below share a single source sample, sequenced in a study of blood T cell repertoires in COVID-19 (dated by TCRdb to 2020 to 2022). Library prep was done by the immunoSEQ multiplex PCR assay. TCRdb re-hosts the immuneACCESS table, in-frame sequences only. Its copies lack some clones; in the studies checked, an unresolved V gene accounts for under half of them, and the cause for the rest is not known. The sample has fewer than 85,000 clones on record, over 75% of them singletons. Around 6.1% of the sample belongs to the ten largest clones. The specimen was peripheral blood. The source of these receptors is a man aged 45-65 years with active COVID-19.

The CDR3 loop reads CASSQWDKNTGELFF. The CDR3 nucleotides are TGCGCCAGCAGCCAATGGGACAAGAACACCGGGGAGCTGTTTTTT. This chain links TRBV4-3 with TRBJ2-2; weak D call: TRBD1 (6 bases). CDR1 is LGHNA, CDR2 YSLEER, per germline. The CDR3 is made up of 15 amino acids. V was pared by 2 bases and J by 1 base, with 8 bases between.

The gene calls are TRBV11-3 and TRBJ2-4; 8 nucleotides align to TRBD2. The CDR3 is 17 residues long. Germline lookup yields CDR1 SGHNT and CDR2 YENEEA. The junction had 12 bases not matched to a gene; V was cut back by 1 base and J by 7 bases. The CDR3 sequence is CASSLVLSGGPINIQYF. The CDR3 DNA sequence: TGTGCCAGCAGCTTAGTCTTATCGGGGGGGCCCATTAACATTCAGTACTTC.

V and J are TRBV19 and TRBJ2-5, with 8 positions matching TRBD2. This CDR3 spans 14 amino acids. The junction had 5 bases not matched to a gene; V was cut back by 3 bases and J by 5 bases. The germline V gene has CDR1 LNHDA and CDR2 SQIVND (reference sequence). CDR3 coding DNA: TGTGCCAGTAGTATCCTCGGGGGGGTGGAGACCCAGTACTTC. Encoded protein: CASSILGGVETQYF. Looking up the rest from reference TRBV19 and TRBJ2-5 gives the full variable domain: DGGITQSPKYLFRKEGQNVTLSCEQNLNHDAMYWYRQDPGQGLRLIYYSQIVNDFQKGDIAEGYSVSREKKESFPLTVTSAQKNPTAFYLCASSILGGVETQYFGPGTRLLVL.

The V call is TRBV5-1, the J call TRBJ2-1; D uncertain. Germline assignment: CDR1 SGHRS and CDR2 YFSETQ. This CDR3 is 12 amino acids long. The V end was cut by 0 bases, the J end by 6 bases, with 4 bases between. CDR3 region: CASSLASNEQFF. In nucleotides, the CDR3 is TGCGCCAGCAGCTTGGCTAGCAATGAGCAGTTCTTC.

CDR3 region: CASRRTSGRRGDTQYF. In nucleotides, the CDR3 is TGTGCCAGCAGACGGACTAGCGGGAGGAGAGGAGATACGCAGTATTTT. V gene TRBV5-8 combines with J gene TRBJ2-3; 14 nucleotides agree with TRBD2. Germline V gene lookup returns CDR1 SGHTS and CDR2 YDEGEE. V lost 5 bases to trimming and J lost 5 bases; unmatched junction nucleotides: 7. CDR3 length: 16 amino acids.

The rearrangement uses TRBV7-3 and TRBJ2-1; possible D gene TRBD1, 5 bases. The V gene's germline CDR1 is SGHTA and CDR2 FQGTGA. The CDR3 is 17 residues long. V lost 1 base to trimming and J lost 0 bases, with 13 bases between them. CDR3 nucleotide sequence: TGTGCCAGCAGCTTAAGGGGCGGCACAAGCTCCTACAATGAGCAGTTCTTC. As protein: CASSLRGGTSSYNEQFF.

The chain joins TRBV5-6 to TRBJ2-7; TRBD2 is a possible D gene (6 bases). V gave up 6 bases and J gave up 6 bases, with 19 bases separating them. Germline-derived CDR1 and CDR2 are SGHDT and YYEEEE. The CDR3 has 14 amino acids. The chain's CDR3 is CASTEAGRVSEQYF. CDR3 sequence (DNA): TGTGCCAGCACCGAAGCGGGCAGGGTAAGCGAGCAGTACTTC.

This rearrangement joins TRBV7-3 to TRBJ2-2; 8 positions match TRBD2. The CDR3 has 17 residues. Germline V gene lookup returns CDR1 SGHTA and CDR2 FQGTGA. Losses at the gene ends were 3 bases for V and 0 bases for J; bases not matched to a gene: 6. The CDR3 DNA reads TGTGCCAGCAGCTTTACGGTAGCGGGACCGAACACCGGGGAGCTGTTTTTT. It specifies CASSFTVAGPNTGELFF.

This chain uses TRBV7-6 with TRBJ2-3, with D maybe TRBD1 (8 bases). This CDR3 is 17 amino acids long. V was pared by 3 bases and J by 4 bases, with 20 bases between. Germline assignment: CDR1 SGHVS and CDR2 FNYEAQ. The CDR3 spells CASSFSYTGGGADTQYF. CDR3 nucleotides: TGTGCCAGCAGCTTCTCCTACACAGGGGGAGGGGCAGATACGCAGTATTTT. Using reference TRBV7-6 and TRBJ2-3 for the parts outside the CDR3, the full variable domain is GAGVSQSPRYKVTKRGQDVALRCDPISGHVSLYWYRQALGQGPEFLTYFNYEAQQDKSGLPNDRFSAERPEGSISTLTIQRTEQRDSAMYRCASSFSYTGGGADTQYFGPGTRLTVL.

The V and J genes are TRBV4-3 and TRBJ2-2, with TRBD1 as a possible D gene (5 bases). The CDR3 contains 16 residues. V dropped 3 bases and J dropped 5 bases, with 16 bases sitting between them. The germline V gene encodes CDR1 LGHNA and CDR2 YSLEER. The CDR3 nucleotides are TGCGCCAGCAGCCAGCGTTATATCGACAGTACCGGGGAGCTGTTTTTT. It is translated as CASSQRYIDSTGELFF.

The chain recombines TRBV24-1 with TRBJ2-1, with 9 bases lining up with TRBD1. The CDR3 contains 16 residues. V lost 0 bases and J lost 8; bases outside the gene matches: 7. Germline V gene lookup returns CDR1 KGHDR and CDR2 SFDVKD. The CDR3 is CATSDLQGQGRDEQFF. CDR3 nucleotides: TGTGCCACCAGTGATTTGCAGGGACAGGGTAGGGATGAGCAGTTCTTC.

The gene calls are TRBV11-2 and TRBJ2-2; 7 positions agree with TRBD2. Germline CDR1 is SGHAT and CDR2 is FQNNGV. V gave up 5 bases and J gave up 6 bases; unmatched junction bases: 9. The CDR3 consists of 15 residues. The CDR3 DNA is TGTGCCAGCAGCCTCGGACTAGAACGTGCCGGGGAGCTGTTTTTT. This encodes CASSLGLERAGELFF.

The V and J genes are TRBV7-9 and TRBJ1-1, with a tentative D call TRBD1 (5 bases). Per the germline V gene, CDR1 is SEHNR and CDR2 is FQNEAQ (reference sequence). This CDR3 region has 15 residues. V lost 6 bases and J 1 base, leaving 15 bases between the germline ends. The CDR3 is CASRTSETANTEAFF. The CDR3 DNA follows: TGTGCCAGCAGGACCTCCGAGACAGCGAACACTGAAGCTTTCTTT.

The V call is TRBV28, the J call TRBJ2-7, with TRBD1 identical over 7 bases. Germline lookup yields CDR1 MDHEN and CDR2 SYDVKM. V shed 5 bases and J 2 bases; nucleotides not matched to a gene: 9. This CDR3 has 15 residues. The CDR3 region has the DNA TGTGCCAGCAGTCCGCCGACAGGGTCCACCTACGAGCAGTACTTC. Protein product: CASSPPTGSTYEQYF. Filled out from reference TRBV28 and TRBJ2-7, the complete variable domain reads DVKVTQSSRYLVKRTGEKVFLECVQDMDHENMFWYRQDPGLGLRLIYFSYDVKMKEKGDIPEGYSVSREKKERFSLILESASTNQTSMYLCASSPPTGSTYEQYFGPGTRLTVT.

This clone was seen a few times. The CDR3 bases are TGTGCCAGCAACCCTGCCGGGACAGGGAGCACCGGGGAGCTGTTTTTT. It translates to CASNPAGTGSTGELFF. The chain couples TRBV27 to TRBJ2-2, with 9 bases aligning to TRBD1. The germline CDR1 and CDR2 sequences are MNHEY and SMNVEV (reference sequence). With V trimmed by 7 bases and J by 4 bases, 10 bases remained unmatched. The CDR3 is made up of 16 amino acids.

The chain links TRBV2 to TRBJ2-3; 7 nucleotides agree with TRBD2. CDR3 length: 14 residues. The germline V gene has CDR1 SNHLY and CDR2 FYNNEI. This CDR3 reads CASGGGSFADTQYF. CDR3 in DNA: TGTGCTAGCGGTGGCGGGAGTTTCGCAGATACGCAGTATTTT.

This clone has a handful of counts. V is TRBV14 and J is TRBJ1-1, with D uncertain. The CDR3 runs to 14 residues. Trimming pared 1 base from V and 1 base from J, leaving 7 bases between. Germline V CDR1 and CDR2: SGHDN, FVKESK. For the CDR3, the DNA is TGTGCCAGCAGCCAAGTCGGCGGGAACACTGAAGCTTTCTTT. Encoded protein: CASSQVGGNTEAFF.

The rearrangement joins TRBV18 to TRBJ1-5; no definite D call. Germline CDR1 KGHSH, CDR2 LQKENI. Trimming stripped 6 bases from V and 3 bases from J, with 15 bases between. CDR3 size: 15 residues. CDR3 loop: CASSQSPGNNQPQHF. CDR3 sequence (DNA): TGTGCCAGCTCCCAGTCCCCCGGGAACAATCAGCCCCAGCATTTT.

The CDR3 is CASKKAGTSTDTQYF. Written as DNA, the CDR3 is TGTGCCAGTAAAAAAGCGGGGACTAGCACAGATACGCAGTATTTT. The V and J genes are TRBV19 and TRBJ2-3; 7 positions match TRBD2. The CDR3 is 15 residues long. After removal of 7 bases from V and 0 bases from J, the junction contained 7 bases not matched to a gene. The germline V gene encodes CDR1 LNHDA and CDR2 SQIVND (reference sequence).

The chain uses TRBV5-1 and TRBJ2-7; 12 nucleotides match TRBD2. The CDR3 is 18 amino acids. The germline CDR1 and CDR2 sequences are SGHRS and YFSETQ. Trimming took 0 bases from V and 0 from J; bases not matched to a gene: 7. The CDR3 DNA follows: TGCGCCAGCAGCTTGGCTAGCGGGGGGGGCCAACGCTCCTACGAGCAGTACTTC. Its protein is CASSLASGGGQRSYEQYF.

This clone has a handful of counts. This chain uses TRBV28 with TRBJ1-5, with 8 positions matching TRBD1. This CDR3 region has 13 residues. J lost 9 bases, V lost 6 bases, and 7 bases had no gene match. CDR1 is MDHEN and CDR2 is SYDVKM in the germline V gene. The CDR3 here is CASRRQGSWPQHF. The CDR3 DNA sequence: TGTGCCAGCAGAAGACAGGGGTCCTGGCCCCAGCATTTT.

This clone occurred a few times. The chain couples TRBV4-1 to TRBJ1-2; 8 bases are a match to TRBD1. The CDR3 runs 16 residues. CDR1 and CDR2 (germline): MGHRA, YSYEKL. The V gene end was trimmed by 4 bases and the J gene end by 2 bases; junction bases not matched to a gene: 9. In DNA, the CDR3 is TGCGCCAGCAGCCCCGCCCAGCAGGGGGCGAACTATGGCTACACCTTC. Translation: CASSPAQQGANYGYTF.

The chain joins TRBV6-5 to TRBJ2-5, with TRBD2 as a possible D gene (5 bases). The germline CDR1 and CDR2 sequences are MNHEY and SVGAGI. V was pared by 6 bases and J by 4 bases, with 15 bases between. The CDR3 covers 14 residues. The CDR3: CASSLGRRVETQYF. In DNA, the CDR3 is TGTGCCAGCAGCCTTGGCAGGCGGGTAGAGACCCAGTACTTC.

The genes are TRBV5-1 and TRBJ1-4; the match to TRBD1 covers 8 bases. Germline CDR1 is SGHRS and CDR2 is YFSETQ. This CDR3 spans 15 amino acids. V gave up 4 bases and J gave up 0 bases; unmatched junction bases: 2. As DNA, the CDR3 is TGCGCCAGCAGCGCACAGGGGGCAACTAATGAAAAACTGTTTTTT. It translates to CASSAQGATNEKLFF.

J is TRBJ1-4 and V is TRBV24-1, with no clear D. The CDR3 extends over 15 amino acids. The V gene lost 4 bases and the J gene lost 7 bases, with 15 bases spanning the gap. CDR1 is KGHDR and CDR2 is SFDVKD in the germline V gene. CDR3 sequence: CATSDANSNGEKLFF. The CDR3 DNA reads TGTGCCACCAGTGACGCGAACAGTAACGGTGAAAAACTGTTTTTT.